These T cell receptor beta chains were read from a single sample in a study of blood T cells in healthy people across ages. From the 5' RACE reads, TCRdb called clonotypes with MiXCR, one entry per CDR3 protein. This sample has about 640,000 distinct CDR3 sequences, with about 30% found just once. The sample consisted of blood. These receptors originate from a woman aged 80 or older in good health. CDR3s include the opening cysteine and the closing phenylalanine or tryptophan. A D gene is named only where the DNA matches it firmly. Clone size is not always given. Where it is, it says once, few, many or a class for expanded clones.

TRBJ1-6,TRBD1,TRBV14,few,CASSQETGNSPLHF,TGTGCCAGCAGCCAAGAGACAGGGAATTCACCCCTCCACTTT
TRBJ1-5,.,TRBV6-5,.,CASSYSGGVYSNQPQHF,TGTGCCAGCAGTTACTCAGGAGGGGTCTATAGCAATCAGCCCCAGCATTTT
TRBJ1-1,.,TRBV7-9,few,CASSLETGIAEAFF,TGTGCCAGCAGCTTAGAGACAGGAATAGCTGAAGCTTTCTTT
TRBJ1-1,.,TRBV14,.,CASSPAGRGTEAFF,TGTGCCAGCAGCCCGGCGGGAAGGGGCACTGAAGCTTTCTTT
TRBJ2-7,TRBD1,TRBV6-5,many,CASSLGTGTGEQYF,TGTGCCAGCAGTTTAGGGACAGGGACGGGCGAGCAGTACTTC
TRBJ2-3,TRBD2,TRBV13,.,CASSYRLAGTDTQYF,TGTGCCAGCAGCTACAGACTAGCGGGCACAGATACGCAGTATTTT
TRBJ2-7,TRBD1,TRBV5-1,many,CASSLAGPQGAGEQYF,TGCGCCAGCAGCTTAGCTGGGCCCCAGGGGGCCGGCGAGCAGTACTTC
TRBJ1-5,.,TRBV4-1,few,CASSQEGGYDQPQHF,TGCGCCAGCAGCCAAGAAGGGGGTTATGATCAGCCCCAGCATTTT
TRBJ1-6,.,TRBV2,.,CASRPRDNSPRHF,TGTGCCAGCAGACCACGGGATAATTCACCCCGCCACTTT
TRBJ1-5,.,TRBV4-2,.,CASSGEGLNQPQHF,TGTGCCAGCAGCGGGGAAGGGTTAAATCAGCCCCAGCATTTT
TRBJ1-5,.,TRBV20-1,.,CSARDSPSRQRYSNQPQHF,TGCAGTGCTAGAGATAGCCCATCACGCCAGAGGTATAGCAATCAGCCCCAGCATTTT
TRBJ1-6,.,TRBV7-8,few,CASSLGAPNSPLHF,TGTGCCAGCAGCTTAGGAGCCCCAAATTCACCCCTCCACTTT
TRBJ2-3,TRBD2,TRBV9,many,CASSSSGGATTQYF,TGTGCCAGCAGTTCTAGCGGGGGGGCGACTACGCAGTATTTT
TRBJ2-3,.,TRBV9,.,CASSPRGREADTQYF,TGTGCCAGCAGCCCCCGGGGCAGGGAAGCAGATACGCAGTATTTT
TRBJ2-3,TRBD2,TRBV9,.,CVSSPVLAGGSDTQYF,TGTGTCAGCAGCCCAGTACTAGCGGGGGGATCGGATACACAGTATTTT
TRBJ2-3,TRBD1,TRBV5-1,many,CASSMTGYTDTQYF,TGCGCCAGCAGCATGACAGGGTACACAGATACGCAGTATTTT
TRBJ2-5,TRBD2,TRBV20-1,.,CSADLRTRGNVQYF,TGCAGTGCTGACCTAAGGACTAGGGGAAATGTGCAGTACTTC
TRBJ2-2,TRBD1,TRBV10-3,many,CAIRTGTVAGELFF,TGTGCCATCAGAACCGGGACAGTCGCCGGGGAGCTGTTTTTT
TRBJ2-7,.,TRBV4-2,many,CASSQDYRQHEQYF,TGTGCCAGCAGCCAAGATTATCGGCAACACGAGCAGTACTTC
TRBJ2-2,TRBD2,TRBV9,.,CASSVGGGTGELFF,TGTGCCAGCAGCGTAGGCGGGGGCACCGGGGAGCTGTTTTTT
TRBJ2-1,TRBD1,TRBV10-3,many,CAIMGQDEEQFF,TGTGCCATCATGGGACAGGATGAGGAGCAGTTCTTC
TRBJ1-6,.,TRBV5-1,.,CASSLASRVGNSPLHF,TGCGCCAGCAGCTTGGCCAGCCGAGTAGGGAATTCACCCCTCCACTTT
TRBJ2-5,.,TRBV5-6,.,CASSPGNNEQYF,TGTGCCAGCAGCCCGGGAAACAATGAGCAGTACTTC
TRBJ2-5,.,TRBV25-1,many,CASSERPTVTQYF,TGTGCCAGCAGTGAAAGGCCCACGGTGACCCAGTACTTC
TRBJ2-2,.,TRBV18,few,CASSPKPRAGELFF,TGTGCCAGCTCACCTAAACCAAGGGCCGGGGAGCTGTTTTTT
TRBJ1-2,.,TRBV29-1,.,CSVVDGVDYGYTF,TGCAGCGTTGTAGACGGGGTTGACTATGGCTACACCTTC
TRBJ2-5,.,TRBV6-5,few,CASSLTVGETQYF,TGTGCCAGCAGTCTGACCGTCGGAGAGACCCAGTACTTC
TRBJ1-2,.,TRBV30,few,CAWETGTTRRYTF,TGTGCCTGGGAGACCGGGACAACAAGGCGGTACACCTTC
TRBJ2-3,TRBD2,TRBV5-4,.,CVSSLRTSGTDTQYF,TGTGTCAGCAGCTTGCGGACTAGCGGTACAGATACGCAGTATTTT
TRBJ2-6,TRBD1,TRBV19,many,CASRQGIQFSGANVLTF,TGTGCCAGTAGACAGGGGATACAATTTTCTGGGGCCAACGTCCTGACTTTC
TRBJ1-5,.,TRBV27,many,CASSFRMRGLSNQPQHF,TGTGCCAGCAGCTTTCGAATGCGGGGCCTCAGCAATCAGCCCCAGCATTTT
TRBJ2-3,TRBD2,TRBV20-1,many,CSALAGGDTQYF,TGCAGTGCTCTAGCGGGGGGAGATACGCAGTATTTT
TRBJ1-1,.,TRBV24-1,.,CATSDGGGTEAFF,TGTGCCACCAGTGATGGGGGGGGTACTGAAGCTTTCTTT
TRBJ2-7,TRBD1,TRBV7-9,many,CASSLGTGSYEQYF,TGTGCCAGCAGCTTAGGGACAGGATCCTACGAGCAGTACTTC
TRBJ2-3,TRBD2,TRBV6-4,few,CASSDSGEGDTQYF,TGTGCCAGCAGTGACTCTGGGGAGGGGGATACGCAGTATTTT
TRBJ1-1,.,TRBV5-1,.,CASSFGFDIRGAEAFF,TGCGCCAGCAGCTTCGGCTTTGATATCAGGGGAGCCGAAGCTTTCTTT
TRBJ2-7,.,TRBV10-3,many,CASWDGSSYEQYF,TGTGCCTCATGGGACGGTAGCTCCTACGAGCAGTACTTC
TRBJ1-4,.,TRBV20-1,many,CSARDSIRAANEKLFF,TGCAGTGCTAGAGATTCCATCCGGGCGGCTAATGAAAAACTGTTTTTT
TRBJ2-1,.,TRBV27,few,CASSSSGTLSYNEQFF,TGTGCCAGCAGTTCCTCCGGGACACTTTCCTACAATGAGCAGTTCTTC
TRBJ2-1,.,TRBV6-6,many,CASSPRVGGNEQFF,TGTGCCAGCAGCCCTCGGGTCGGAGGGAATGAGCAGTTCTTC
TRBJ2-5,.,TRBV20-1,many,CSARVPGQETQYF,TGCAGTGCTAGAGTCCCAGGGCAAGAGACCCAGTACTTC
TRBJ1-1,.,TRBV6-1,many,CASAAGTVGTEAFF,TGTGCCAGCGCAGCCGGGACGGTCGGCACTGAAGCTTTCTTT
TRBJ2-7,.,TRBV7-8,.,CASSLEVDREQYF,TGTGCCAGCAGCTTAGAGGTTGACCGAGAGCAGTACTTC
TRBJ2-3,.,TRBV5-1,few,CASSLETDTQYF,TGCGCCAGCAGCTTGGAAACAGATACGCAGTATTTT
TRBJ2-1,.,TRBV6-2/TRBV6-3,.,CASSYWDEQFF,TGTGCCAGCAGTTATTGGGATGAGCAGTTCTTC
TRBJ1-6,.,TRBV12-3/TRBV12-4,.,CASRAPGRYNSPLHF,TGTGCCAGCAGGGCTCCGGGACGGTATAATTCACCCCTCCACTTT
TRBJ1-4,TRBD1,TRBV30,many,CAWGRGPNEKLFF,TGTGCCTGGGGCAGGGGGCCAAATGAAAAACTGTTTTTT
TRBJ1-6,.,TRBV6-5,many,CASTDTYNSPLHF,TGTGCCAGCACAGACACCTATAATTCACCCCTCCACTTT
TRBJ2-7,.,TRBV7-7,few,CASSMGRLTYNEQYF,TGTGCCAGCAGCATGGGGCGGTTAACCTACAATGAGCAGTACTTC
TRBJ2-3,TRBD1,TRBV15,many,CATSRRTGGQDTQYF,TGTGCCACCAGCAGAAGGACAGGGGGGCAAGATACGCAGTATTTT
TRBJ2-1,TRBD1,TRBV27,.,CASSLAVGGKYNEQFF,TGTGCCAGCAGTTTAGCGGTAGGGGGCAAATACAATGAGCAGTTCTTC
TRBJ1-1,.,TRBV4-1,many,CASSQEVGATGITEAFF,TGCGCCAGCAGCCAAGAAGTGGGGGCGACAGGAATCACTGAAGCTTTCTTT
TRBJ1-6,.,TRBV7-9,few,CASSLVMGNSPLHF,TGTGCCAGCAGCTTAGTCATGGGTAATTCACCCCTCCACTTT